Detailed here is one TCR beta chain. This specimen belongs to a study of blood T cell repertoires in COVID-19. In the study overall: Samples of COVID-19 (acute and convalescent) were obtained from the United States, Italy and Spain. PBMCs, B-cell-depleted T cells, or T cells were the source of the cDNA or gDNA that made up the material.

Authors' analysis steps: Estimation of nucleated cell counts relied on the amplification of reference gene primers. Assay: immunoSEQ multiplex PCR; the TCRdb copy retains only in-frame clones and omits some. The V and J calls and clone size come from that table; D and trimming were worked out from the DNA. The sample yields around 68,000 clones, roughly 87% seen once. Germline loops: CDR1 SGHAT, CDR2 FQNNGV. Trimming removed 1 base from V and 3 bases from J, with 15 bases in between. CDR3 length: 16 amino acids. Sequenced: peripheral blood. The chain links TRBV11-2 to TRBJ1-1, with D possibly TRBD1 on 5 matching bases. The clonotype was recovered from a man over 45 with active COVID-19. CDR3 sequence: CASSLAGRAGHTEAFF. DNA of the CDR3: TGTGCCAGCAGCTTAGCAGGTCGGGCAGGGCACACTGAAGCTTTCTTT. The variable domain in full, completed from reference TRBV11-2 and TRBJ1-1, reads EAGVAQSPRYKIIEKRQSVAFWCNPISGHATLYWYQQILGQGPKLLIQFQNNGVVDDSQLPKDRFSAERLKGVDSTLKIQPAKLEDSAVYLCASSLAGRAGHTEAFFGQGTRLTVV.